The clone carrying this TCR beta chain was detected only once. This record belongs to a study of blood T cell repertoires in COVID-19. Turning to the study itself: Sample material is recorded as cDNA or gDNA derived from T cells, B-cell-depleted T cells, or PBMCs.

Per the authors' pipeline: Reference gene primer amplification gave nucleated cell count estimates. Repertoires were generated with immunoSEQ multiplex PCR, while TCRdb's copy carries only in-frame clones and drops some. V, J and clone size derive from that table, while D and trimming were established from the DNA sequence. The sample includes just over 80,000 clones, 81% of them seen just once. Germline CDR1 SGHRS, CDR2 YFSETQ. The J segment lost 2 bases and the V segment lost 0 bases, leaving 4 bases of the junction unmatched. This CDR3 region has 16 residues. This chain links TRBV5-1 with TRBJ2-1, with 8 bases aligning to TRBD2. The source of this sequence is a man older than 75 with acute or convalescent COVID-19. The sequencing input was peripheral blood. CDR3 loop: CASSLGGGRTYNEQFF. The CDR3 region has the DNA TGCGCCAGCAGCTTGGGCGGCGGGAGGACCTACAATGAGCAGTTCTTC.